What follows describes a single T cell receptor beta chain. Its matching antigen is unknown. Clones were read by immunoSEQ multiplex PCR, and TCRdb kept only the in-frame ones, dropping some. Seen here are 29,000 or so clones, 65% to 80% observed once, and the top ten hold around 7.6%. These data belong to a study of a mutant IDH1 vaccine in newly diagnosed glioma. Overall study context: Vaccination followed radiotherapy alone by 4-6 weeks, or accompanied temozolomide cycles. It was radiotherapy, temozolomide, or both that patients received previously, with most receiving both. Treated patients had a mean age of 40.4 years and an approximately 62% male, around 38% female split.

Documented time point: week 35, safety follow-up. Each dose delivered 300 ug of mutant IDH1 20-mer peptide subcutaneously with imiquimod. CDR3 size: 15 residues. Deletions cut 2 bases from V and 5 bases from J, with 15 bases between. Germline V gene lookup returns CDR1 SGHNT and CDR2 YYREEE (reference sequence). This rearrangement joins TRBV5-4 to TRBJ2-3; D is undetermined. This TCR came from a man aged 50-60 years with glioma. The sequenced sample was PBMCs, obtained from a glioma patient whose treatment included an IDH1 peptide vaccine. DNA of the CDR3: TGTGCCAGCAGCTTTGTTTCCCAATCCGGAGATACGCAGTATTTT. It encodes CASSFVSQSGDTQYF.